The 5 T cell receptor beta chains below all came from one sample that was sequenced in a study of cytomegalovirus exposure and HLA in healthy donors (dated by TCRdb to 2015 to 2018). The library was made by the immunoSEQ multiplex PCR assay. The multiplex PCR relied on a mix of 60 forward primers for TCR Vbeta segments and 13 reverse primers for TCR Jbeta segments. In its TCRdb copy, this immuneACCESS table keeps in-frame sequences only and misses some clones. Where compared with another copy, unresolved V genes explain less than half of these, and the others have no known cause. Within this sample are about 140,000 clones, with about 75% of them counted one time only. Approximately 1.6% of the sample lies in the top ten. Sequenced: PBMCs. Receptors originate from a woman aged 25 to 39 in good health and CMV-seronegative.

The CDR3 DNA reads TGTGCCAGCAGCTCAGGACTAGGTGAGCAGTTCTTC. This codes for CASSSGLGEQFF. The chain has TRBV9 and TRBJ2-1, with 7 positions matching TRBD2. Per the germline V gene, CDR1 is SGDLS and CDR2 is YYNGEE. V was clipped by 4 bases and J by 9 bases; unmatched bases: 4. There are 12 residues in the CDR3.

The V call is TRBV19, the J call TRBJ1-5, with D possibly matching TRBD1 (6 bases). Germline CDR1 LNHDA, CDR2 SQIVND (reference sequence). The germline V and J ends were trimmed by 5 bases and 5 bases, with 16 bases remaining between them. The CDR3 sequence is 15 residues long. The DNA for the CDR3 is TGTGCCAGTAGTTTTCCGGGTGGGGGCCATCAGCCCCAGCATTTT. It is translated as CASSFPGGGHQPQHF.

The rearrangement links TRBV11-2 to TRBJ1-1; 10 positions agree with TRBD1. The CDR3 runs to 18 residues. V shed 4 bases, J shed 1 base, and the junction held 12 bases outside the gene matches. Germline CDR1 SGHAT, CDR2 FQNNGV. CDR3 coding DNA: TGTGCCAGCAGCTACCGAACACAGGACAGGGGGGCGAACACTGAAGCTTTCTTT. It translates to CASSYRTQDRGANTEAFF.

J is TRBJ2-7 and V is TRBV2, with 8 nucleotides matching TRBD2. The CDR3 is 15 residues long. Germline loops: CDR1 SNHLY, CDR2 FYNNEI. The ends lost 4 bases at V and 1 base at J; junction bases unmatched: 6. As DNA, the CDR3 is TGTGCCAGCAGTGTCCGGGGGGGGGAATCCTACGAGCAGTACGTC. The encoded protein is CASSVRGGESYEQYV.

This clone was seen a handful of times. The rearrangement uses TRBV7-2 and TRBJ1-1; D call uncertain. This CDR3 spans 13 amino acids. V lost 3 bases and J lost 2, with 7 bases in between. The germline V gene has CDR1 SGHTA and CDR2 FQGNSA. The CDR3 loop reads CASSFRVNTEAFF. CDR3 coding DNA: TGTGCCAGCAGCTTCCGAGTTAACACTGAAGCTTTCTTT.